This T cell receptor beta chain is drawn from a study of CD8 T cells in Susac syndrome. Whole-study findings and limits: The study recognized that the number of individuals in its TCR sequencing and HLA analysis was relatively small.

Details on this clonotype: Its target is unknown.

A quantity of roughly 0.5 to 1 ug RNA underwent reverse transcription using random hexamers. Using its own MiXCR run on the immunoSEQ multiplex PCR reads, TCRdb lists one record per CDR3 protein. The data hold 130,000 to 150,000 distinct CDR3 sequences, with 90% to 96% observed a single time. V gave up 0 bases and J gave up 5 bases; unmatched junction bases: 7. This CDR3 region has 16 residues. In germline, CDR1 is SGHRS, CDR2 YFSETQ. The sample taken for sequencing was CD4+ T cells from PBMCs. This clonotype was sampled from a human donor with Susac syndrome. The chain recombines TRBV5-1 with TRBJ2-5; 10 bases agree with TRBD1. CDR3 bases: TGCGCCAGCAGCTTGGCCTTCGGACAGGGGGGTGAGACCCAGTACTTC. It codes for CASSLAFGQGGETQYF.